The next 26 T cell receptor delta chains were all read from a single sample in a study of DNA immune sequencing with unique molecular identifiers. All 8 TRDV and 4 TRDJ genes were targeted in 32-plex amplification of genomic DNA. The library had 12-nucleotide UMIs introduced over about 3 barcoding cycles, then a second adapter PCR. TCRdb reanalysed the multiplex PCR reads via CATT. The sample lists approximately 2,100 delta-chain clones; 9.5% to 12% were seen once. What was sequenced was gamma-delta T cells enriched from blood buffy coat, or unenriched PBMCs (not recorded which). The receptors were sampled from a human donor in good health.

A remark on this clone: The protein TCRdb gives is from a much larger clone and does not agree with this DNA's translation at residue 12, likely a read error; the protein shown here comes from the DNA. The chain is built from TRDV2 and TRDJ1, with 12 bases lining up with TRDD3. This CDR3 region has 16 residues. J lost 7 bases, V lost 2 bases, and 10 bases had no gene match. CDR1 and CDR2 (germline): GEAIGNYY, EKD. In DNA form, the CDR3 reads TGTGCCTGTGACAAGCTGGGGGATACGCAGGCCGTTAAACTCATCTTT. Translated, it gives CACDKLGDTQAVKLIF.

This clone was counted a few times. A far larger clone differs by one base, so this is likely a read error. The sample contains more than one DNA sequence encoding this CDR3. This chain links TRDV2 with TRDJ1, with TRDD3 matching 12 bases. CDR3 length: 18 residues. Germline V gene data show CDR1 as GEAIGNYY and CDR2 as EKD. Germline trimming cut 4 bases from V and 2 bases from J; bases unmatched to any gene: 13. The CDR3 protein is CACDTVKLGDTGTDKLIF. CDR3 nucleotides: TGTGCCTGTGATACCGTAAAACTGGGGGATACTGGGACCGATAAACTCATCTTT.

By share of the sample, this clone is medium-sized. Written as DNA, the CDR3 is TGTGCCTGTTCGTTTCTGGGGATACAGGGGCGCACCGATAAACTCATCTTT. Translating it yields CACSFLGIQGRTDKLIF. This sequence joins TRDV2 and TRDJ1; TRDD3 aligns across 8 bases. V was clipped by 6 bases and J by 1 base; unmatched bases: 15. Germline V gene data show CDR1 as GEAIGNYY and CDR2 as EKD. The CDR3 totals 17 residues.

By sample fraction, this clone is medium-sized. The V gene is TRDV2, the J gene TRDJ1; 8 bases match TRDD3. Trimming removed 1 base from V and 8 bases from J; junction bases left unmatched: 11. CDR3 size: 15 residues. The germline V gene has CDR1 GEAIGNYY and CDR2 EKD. CDR3 bases: TGTGCCTGTGACACGCTGGTCGCGGGGATACTAAAACTCATCTTT. This sequence encodes CACDTLVAGILKLIF.

With respect to this clone: This likely traces to a read error, being one base from a far larger clone. Different DNA sequences within this sample yield the same CDR3. The J gene is TRDJ1, the V gene TRDV2; 9 bases fit TRDD3. The CDR3 length is 19 residues. Germline lookup yields CDR1 GEAIGNYY and CDR2 EKD. J was trimmed by 1 base and V by 0 bases; bases with no gene match: 14. The CDR3 nucleotides are TGTGCCTGTGACACCGTCCCAGAACTTGGGGATACGCGCACCGATAAACTCATCTTT. It translates to CACDTVPELGDTRTDKLIF.

This clone is termed medium-sized. The chain couples TRDV2 to TRDJ1; tentative D call: TRDD3 (6 bases). This CDR3 is 17 amino acids long. Per the germline V gene, CDR1 is GEAIGNYY and CDR2 is EKD. Trimming pared 3 bases from V and 0 bases from J, leaving 19 bases between. CDR3 amino acids: CACDSVLGPLYTDKLIF. CDR3 DNA sequence: TGTGCCTGTGACTCTGTACTGGGACCCTTGTACACCGATAAACTCATCTTT.

This clone was seen a few times. In nucleotides, the CDR3 is TGTGCCTGTGCCCAACTGGGGGATACGCGCTCCTGGGACACCCGACAGATGTTTTTC. Translating gives CACAQLGDTRSWDTRQMFF. The chain couples TRDV2 to TRDJ3, with 13 bases lining up with TRDD3. This CDR3 is built from 19 residues. J was trimmed by 0 bases and V by 5 bases; bases with no gene match: 6. Germline V gene sequence: CDR1 GEAIGNYY, CDR2 EKD.

The CDR3 nucleotides read TGTGCTCTTGGGGACACACGACCTACTGGCTGGGGGATACGCTCGTCGAAAGTCGATAAACTCATCTTT. This codes for CALGDTRPTGWGIRSSKVDKLIF. This chain uses TRDV1 with TRDJ1; 12 nucleotides line up with TRDD3. The J gene comes from matching the DNA to germline here; TCRdb lacks it. Germline V gene data show CDR1 as TSWWSYY and CDR2 as QGS. Trimming took 3 bases from V and 4 from J; bases not matched to a gene: 27. The CDR3 is made up of 23 amino acids.

Notes on this clone: TCRdb's protein, taken from a much larger clone, differs from this DNA's translation at residue 13, likely owing to a read error; the protein displayed comes from the DNA. The chain couples TRDV2 to TRDJ1; 10 bases agree with TRDD3. This CDR3 has 20 amino acids. CDR1 GEAIGNYY and CDR2 EKD come from the germline V gene. The ends lost 3 bases at V and 3 bases at J; junction bases unmatched: 21. For the CDR3, the DNA is TGTGCCTGTGACCCCGTACTGGGGGATGCGAAAGGGGGAGGACCCGATAAACTCATCTTT. Translating gives CACDPVLGDAKGGGPDKLIF.

The V call is TRDV1, the J call TRDJ2; TRDD3 matches 13 bases. Since TCRdb gives no J gene, matching the DNA to germline was used here to assign it. This CDR3 is built from 24 residues. J was trimmed by 5 bases and V by 4 bases; bases with no gene match: 28. CDR1 and CDR2 (germline): TSWWSYY, QGS. DNA of the CDR3: TGTGCTCTTGGGGGCCCGCCCACCTACGTCGAGTACTGGGGGATACGCCCCCCTACAGCACAACTCTTCTTT. It codes for CALGGPPTYVEYWGIRPPTAQLFF.

This clone was detected only a few times. TCRdb records a much larger clone's protein for this DNA, with a difference at residue 14 that likely arises from a read error; the protein given is the translation of the DNA. The rearrangement links TRDV2 to TRDJ1, with 13 bases matching TRDD3. This CDR3 has 19 residues. J gave up 8 bases and V 4 bases, and 21 bases lay outside the gene matches. Germline V gives CDR1 GEAIGNYY, CDR2 EKD. CDR3 sequence: CACEIGLNWGIRAEWKLIF. The CDR3 coding sequence is TGTGCCTGTGAAATAGGCCTAAACTGGGGGATACGGGCCGAGTGGAAACTCATCTTT.

With regard to this clone: The protein given by TCRdb reflects a much larger clone and differs at residue 6 from this DNA's translation, likely from a read error; the protein shown is the DNA's translation. This chain joins TRDV2 and TRDJ1; 8 nucleotides line up with TRDD3. CDR1 is GEAIGNYY and CDR2 is EKD in the germline V gene. The CDR3 covers 15 residues. Trimming removed 5 bases from V and 4 bases from J; junction bases left unmatched: 11. CDR3 in DNA: TGTGCCTGTGCCCAACAGGGGGATAGGGACGATAAACTCATCTTT. It codes for CACAQQGDRDDKLIF.

By sample fraction, this clone is medium-sized. The sample contains more than one DNA sequence encoding this CDR3. This rearrangement joins TRDV2 to TRDJ1, with 13 bases identical to TRDD3. Per the germline V gene, CDR1 is GEAIGNYY and CDR2 is EKD. V lost 0 bases to trimming and J lost 0 bases; unmatched junction nucleotides: 6. The CDR3 spans 18 residues. The CDR3 region is CACDTLTGGYANTDKLIF. The CDR3 DNA reads as TGTGCCTGTGACACCCTTACTGGGGGATACGCGAACACCGATAAACTCATCTTT.

This clone is large within its sample. This rearrangement joins TRDV2 to TRDJ1, with 11 nucleotides matching TRDD3. The V segment lost 3 bases and the J segment 0 bases; nucleotides outside the gene matches: 8. Germline values: CDR1 GEAIGNYY, CDR2 EKD. The CDR3 consists of 17 residues. The CDR3 nucleotides read TGTGCCTGTGACTCGCTGATGGGGGATACGGACACCGATAAACTCATCTTT. It codes for CACDSLMGDTDTDKLIF.

No V gene was called, and the J gene is TRDJ1; TRDD3, the table's D call, lacks a check against the DNA. This CDR3 is built from 17 residues. The CDR3 loop is CALGENSPSWGFYKLIF. As DNA, the CDR3 is TGTGCTCTTGGGGAGAATTCCCCGAGCTGGGGGTTCTATAAACTCATCTTT.

This clone occurred many times. V gene TRDV2 combines with J gene TRDJ1, with 12 bases fitting TRDD3. The CDR3 runs 18 residues. Trimming took 3 bases from V and 3 from J; bases not matched to a gene: 13. CDR1 GEAIGNYY and CDR2 EKD come from the germline V gene. The CDR3 loop is CACDPTRTGGYPPDKLIF. CDR3 nucleotides: TGTGCCTGTGACCCTACCCGTACTGGGGGATACCCTCCCGATAAACTCATCTTT.

This clone appeared a few times. It is likely a read error: a sequence one base away is far more abundant. The rearrangement links TRDV2 to TRDJ1, with 9 positions matching TRDD3. The junction had 10 bases not matched to a gene; V was cut back by 0 bases and J by 0 bases. Germline loops: CDR1 GEAIGNYY, CDR2 EKD. CDR3 length equals 18 residues. As DNA, the CDR3 is TGTGCCTGTGACACCATGGCTGGGGGATCCCAGTACACCGATAAACTCATCTTT. This codes for CACDTMAGGSQYTDKLIF.

The sample holds a few counts of this clone. A read error is likely here: a far larger clone is one base away. Additional DNA sequences in this sample encode the identical CDR3. This rearrangement joins TRDV2 to TRDJ1, with 11 bases aligning to TRDD3. The CDR3 length is 17 residues. The trim removed 0 bases at V and 5 bases at J, leaving 10 bases unmatched. Germline CDR1 is GEAIGNYY and CDR2 is EKD. The CDR3 is CACDTVGGYAGTDKLIF. In nucleotides, the CDR3 is TGTGCCTGTGACACCGTTGGGGGATACGCTGGGACTGATAAACTCATCTTT.

This clone was found many times. This chain joins TRDV1 and TRDJ1; tentatively, D is TRDD3 (6 bases). No J segment appears in TCRdb, so it was assigned here by matching the sequence to germline. The CDR3 spans 23 residues. Deletions cut 4 bases from V and 9 bases from J, with 45 bases between. Germline CDR1 reads TSWWSYY; CDR2 reads QGS. CDR3 loop: CALGAVRNLLSTGHTTQDGELIF. As DNA, the CDR3 is TGTGCTCTTGGGGCTGTCCGTAATCTCCTCAGTACTGGGCACACCACCCAGGACGGCGAACTCATCTTT.

This clone was picked up a small number of times. Only one base separates this from a far larger clonotype, so it likely reflects a read error. The chain employs TRDV2 and TRDJ1, with 8 nucleotides matching TRDD3. This CDR3 is 18 amino acids long. CDR1 GEAIGNYY and CDR2 EKD come from the germline V gene. The V gene end was trimmed by 0 bases and the J gene end by 0 bases; junction bases not matched to a gene: 11. The CDR3 sequence is CACDTVLSGGAYTDKLIF. The CDR3 bases are TGTGCCTGTGACACCGTACTTTCTGGGGGAGCTTACACCGATAAACTCATCTTT.

The J gene is TRDJ1, while no V gene call was made; the D call TRDD3 from the table was never checked on the DNA. CDR3 length equals 18 residues. The CDR3 DNA reads TGTGCTCTTGGGGACCTGTCGGGGGGGGATACCCGCACCGATAAACTCATCTTT. Protein sequence: CALGDLSGGDTRTDKLIF.

The table lists this clone with a few counts. For this DNA, TCRdb reports the protein of a much larger clone, which diverges at residue 14, most likely from a read error; the protein presented here is translated directly from the DNA. The V call is TRDV2, the J call TRDJ1, with 11 bases matching TRDD3. The CDR3 is 17 residues long. Per the germline V gene, CDR1 is GEAIGNYY and CDR2 is EKD. Here the CDR3 reads CACDTVGGYAGTDQLIF. In nucleotides, the CDR3 is TGTGCCTGTGACACCGTTGGGGGATACGCTGGGACCGATCAACTCATCTTT.

As to this clone: The protein TCRdb gives is from a much larger clone and does not agree with this DNA's translation at residue 3, likely a read error; the protein shown here comes from the DNA. This chain joins TRDV2 and TRDJ1; 7 positions agree with TRDD3. The CDR3 totals 15 residues. Germline loops: CDR1 GEAIGNYY, CDR2 EKD. The CDR3 sequence is CAYDLLGTDTDKLIF. In DNA, the CDR3 is TGTGCCTATGACCTACTGGGGACAGACACCGATAAACTCATCTTT.

This clone was detected only a few times. Since a far larger clone is one base different, this is likely a read error. In the same sample, other DNA sequences code for this CDR3. The chain carries TRDV2 and TRDJ1; 11 bases match TRDD3. CDR1 and CDR2 (germline): GEAIGNYY, EKD. The CDR3 contains 15 residues. The trim removed 5 bases at V and 4 bases at J, leaving 8 bases unmatched. The CDR3 region is CACAQLGDRDDKLIF. The CDR3 DNA reads as TGTGCCTGTGCTCAACTGGGGGATAGGGACGATAAACTCATCTTT.

About this clone itself: A far larger clone differs by one base, so this is likely a read error. Additional DNA sequences in this sample encode the identical CDR3. This sequence joins TRDV1 and TRDJ1; 10 nucleotides agree with TRDD3. TCRdb gives no J gene; it was assigned here by matching the DNA to germline. The CDR3 runs to 26 residues. The V gene's germline CDR1 is TSWWSYY and CDR2 QGS. CDR3 sequence (DNA): TGTGCTCTTGGTGAACTGGGGTTCCTACAGTCCTTAACTGGGGGATCTTCTTCTTTGTACACCGATAAACTCATCTTT. This translates into CALGELGFLQSLTGGSSSLYTDKLIF.

Only a few counts were recorded for this clone. The TCRdb protein comes from a much larger clone and disagrees with this DNA's translation at residue 8, likely due to a read error; the protein given here is derived from the DNA. The CDR3 reads CACDSLPCGDTTDKLIF. DNA for the CDR3: TGTGCCTGTGACTCACTTCCCTGCGGGGATACCACCGATAAACTCATCTTT. V gene TRDV2 combines with J gene TRDJ1; 8 bases line up with TRDD3. Germline V CDR1 and CDR2: GEAIGNYY, EKD. The CDR3 has 17 residues. J lost 1 base, V lost 3 bases, and 12 bases had no gene match.